This TCR beta chain is drawn from a study of T cell responses to AZD1222 COVID-19 vaccine. Some clones are missing from TCRdb's copy, which holds only in-frame ones; the method was immunoSEQ multiplex PCR. The sample has roughly 150,000 clones, about nine tenths seen once. The germline V gene has CDR1 KGHDR and CDR2 SFDVKD. V trimming: 7 bases; J trimming: 4 bases; junction bases outside the gene matches: 14. This CDR3 spans 17 amino acids. This chain joins TRBV24-1 and TRBJ2-3; 9 bases align to TRBD1. This TCR was recovered from an adult in good health. The starting material was peripheral blood, obtained on day 0 of AZD1222 vaccination. CDR3 sequence (DNA): TGTGCCACCAGAAGACAGGGGGGGACAGAAGAGGCAGATACGCAGTATTTT. Translating gives CATRRQGGTEEADTQYF.